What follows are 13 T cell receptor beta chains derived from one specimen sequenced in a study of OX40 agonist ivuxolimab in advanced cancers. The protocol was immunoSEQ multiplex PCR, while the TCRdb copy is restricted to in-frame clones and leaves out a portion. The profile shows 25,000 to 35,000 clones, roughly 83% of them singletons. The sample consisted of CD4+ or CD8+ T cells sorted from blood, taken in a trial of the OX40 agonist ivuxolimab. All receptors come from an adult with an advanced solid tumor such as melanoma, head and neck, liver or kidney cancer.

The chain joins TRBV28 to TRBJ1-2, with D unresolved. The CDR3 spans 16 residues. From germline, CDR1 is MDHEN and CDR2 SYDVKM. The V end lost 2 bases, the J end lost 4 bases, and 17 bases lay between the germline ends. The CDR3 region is CASSLDGLGLAYGYTF. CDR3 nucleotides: TGTGCCAGCAGTTTAGATGGTCTGGGATTGGCCTATGGCTACACCTTC.

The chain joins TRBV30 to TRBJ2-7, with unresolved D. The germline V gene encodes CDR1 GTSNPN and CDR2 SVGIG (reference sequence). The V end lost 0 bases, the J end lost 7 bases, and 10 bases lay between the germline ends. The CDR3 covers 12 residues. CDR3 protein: CAWSVSGREQYF. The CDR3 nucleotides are TGTGCCTGGAGTGTCTCGGGTCGGGAGCAGTACTTC. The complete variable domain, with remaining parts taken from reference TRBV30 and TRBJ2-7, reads SQTIHQWPATLVQPVGSPLSLECTVEGTSNPNLYWYRQAAGRGLQLLFYSVGIGQISSEVPQNLSASRPQDRQFILSSKKLLLSDSGFYLCAWSVSGREQYFGPGTRLTVT.

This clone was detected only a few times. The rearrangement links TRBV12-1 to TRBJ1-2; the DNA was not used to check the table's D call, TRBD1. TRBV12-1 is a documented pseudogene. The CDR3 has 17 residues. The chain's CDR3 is CASSFVRSTQGYHGYTF. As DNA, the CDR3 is TGTGCCAGCAGCTTTGTTCGTAGTACCCAGGGGTACCATGGCTACACCTTC.

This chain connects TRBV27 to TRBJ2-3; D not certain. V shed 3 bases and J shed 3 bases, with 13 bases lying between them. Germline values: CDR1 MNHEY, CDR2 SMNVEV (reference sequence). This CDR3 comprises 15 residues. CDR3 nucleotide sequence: TGTGCCAGCAGTTTCGGGTCGGTCGAGACAGATACGCAGTATTTT. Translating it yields CASSFGSVETDTQYF.

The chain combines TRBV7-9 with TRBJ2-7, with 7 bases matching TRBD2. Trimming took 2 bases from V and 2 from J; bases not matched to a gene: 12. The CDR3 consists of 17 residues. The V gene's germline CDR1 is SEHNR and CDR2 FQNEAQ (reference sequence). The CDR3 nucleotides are TGTGCCAGCAGCTTATCCGAGCGGGGAGCGGACACCTACGAGCAGTACTTC. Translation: CASSLSERGADTYEQYF. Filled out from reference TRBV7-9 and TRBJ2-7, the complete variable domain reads DTGVSQNPRHKITKRGQNVTFRCDPISEHNRLYWYRQTLGQGPEFLTYFQNEAQLEKSRLLSDRFSAERPKGSFSTLEIQRTEQGDSAMYLCASSLSERGADTYEQYFGPGTRLTVT.

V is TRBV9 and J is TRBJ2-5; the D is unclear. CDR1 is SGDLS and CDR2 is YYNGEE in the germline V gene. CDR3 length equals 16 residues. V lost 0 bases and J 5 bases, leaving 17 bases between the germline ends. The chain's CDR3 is CASSVADSARMETQYF. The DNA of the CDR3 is TGTGCCAGCAGCGTAGCTGACTCGGCACGGATGGAGACCCAGTACTTC.

CDR3 sequence (DNA): TGTGCCAGCAGCGTAGAGGGAGAGAGTACAGATACGCAGTATTTT. Amino acids: CASSVEGESTDTQYF. The genes are TRBV9 and TRBJ2-3; possibly TRBD2 for D (5 bases). The germline V and J ends were trimmed by 0 bases and 3 bases, with 11 bases remaining between them. CDR1 is SGDLS, CDR2 YYNGEE, per germline. CDR3 length: 15 residues.

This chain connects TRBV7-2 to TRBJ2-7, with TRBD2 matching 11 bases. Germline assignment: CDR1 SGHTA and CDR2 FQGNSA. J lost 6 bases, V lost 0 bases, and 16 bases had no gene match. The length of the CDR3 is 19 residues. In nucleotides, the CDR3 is TGTGCCAGCAGCTTAGCGGGGTGGCTAGCGGGAGGAGGGCGCGGCGAGCAGTACTTC. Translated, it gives CASSLAGWLAGGGRGEQYF.

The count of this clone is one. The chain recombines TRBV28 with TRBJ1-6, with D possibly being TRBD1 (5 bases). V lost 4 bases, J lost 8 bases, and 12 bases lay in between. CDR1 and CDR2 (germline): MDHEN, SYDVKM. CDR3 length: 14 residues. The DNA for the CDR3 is TGTGCCAGCAGTTCACTACAGACAGATTCACCCCTCCACTTT. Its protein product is CASSSLQTDSPLHF. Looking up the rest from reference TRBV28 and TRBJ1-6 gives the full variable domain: DVKVTQSSRYLVKRTGEKVFLECVQDMDHENMFWYRQDPGLGLRLIYFSYDVKMKEKGDIPEGYSVSREKKERFSLILESASTNQTSMYLCASSSLQTDSPLHFGNGTRLTVT.

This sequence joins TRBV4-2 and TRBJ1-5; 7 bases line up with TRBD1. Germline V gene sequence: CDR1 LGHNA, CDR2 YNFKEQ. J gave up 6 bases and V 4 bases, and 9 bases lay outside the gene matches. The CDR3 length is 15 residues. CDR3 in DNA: TGTGCCAGCAGCCCCCGGGAGGGGGCAGGTCAGCCCCAGCATTTT. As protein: CASSPREGAGQPQHF.

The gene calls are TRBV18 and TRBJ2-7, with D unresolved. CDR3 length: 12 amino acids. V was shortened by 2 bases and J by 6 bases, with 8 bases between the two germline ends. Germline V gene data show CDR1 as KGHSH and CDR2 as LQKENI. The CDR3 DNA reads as TGTGCCAGCTCACCAGGGCTTACCGAGCAGTACTTC. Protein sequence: CASSPGLTEQYF.

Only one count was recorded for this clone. CDR3 residues: CASSLGPEQYF. The CDR3 DNA sequence: TGTGCCAGCAGCTTGGGACCGGAGCAGTACTTC. This sequence joins TRBV5-6 and TRBJ2-7; no clear D gene. This CDR3 comprises 11 residues. V lost 0 bases and J 7 bases, leaving 5 bases between the germline ends. Germline CDR1 and CDR2: SGHDT and YYEEEE.

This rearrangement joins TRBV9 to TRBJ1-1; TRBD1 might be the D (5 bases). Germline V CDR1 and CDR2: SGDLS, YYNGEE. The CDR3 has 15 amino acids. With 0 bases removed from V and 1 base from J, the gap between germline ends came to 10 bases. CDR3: CASSVDPGPNTEAFF. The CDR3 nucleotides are TGTGCCAGCAGCGTAGATCCGGGGCCGAACACTGAAGCTTTCTTT.